The 8 T cell receptor beta chains given below trace back to one sample, sequenced in a study of shared clonotypes between healthy human individuals. CD8 cells regarded as naive lacked CD45RO, were positively chosen for CCR7, and omitted terminally differentiated effector memory CD45RA+ cells. Clones were read by immunoSEQ multiplex PCR, and TCRdb kept only the in-frame ones, dropping some. The table records about 820,000 clones, 92% of them present only once. What was sequenced was naive CD8+ T cells sorted from blood. These receptors originate from a man aged 25 to 40 in good health.

The chain recombines TRBV10-2 with TRBJ1-5; D might be TRBD1 (5 bases). V was shortened by 6 bases and J by 7 bases, with 16 bases between the two germline ends. The length of the CDR3 is 14 residues. CDR1 is WSHSY, CDR2 SAAADI, per germline. The CDR3 protein is CASSPMGTGQPQHF. In DNA, the CDR3 is TGCGCCAGCAGCCCCATGGGGACGGGACAGCCCCAGCATTTT.

This rearrangement joins TRBV15 to TRBJ2-2; D gene ambiguous. Germline values: CDR1 LNHNV, CDR2 YYDKDF (reference sequence). V dropped 5 bases and J dropped 4 bases, with 11 bases sitting between them. The CDR3 sequence is 14 residues long. CDR3 bases: TGTGCCACCAGCCCCATGGGTAGCACCGGGGAGCTGTTTTTT. Protein sequence: CATSPMGSTGELFF.

The V gene is TRBV2, the J gene TRBJ2-7; maybe TRBD1 (6 bases). The CDR3 runs to 14 residues. V was clipped by 3 bases and J by 2 bases, with 11 bases between them. CDR1 and CDR2 (germline): SNHLY, FYNNEI. CDR3 loop: CASSEGAHTYEQYF. The CDR3 region has the DNA TGTGCCAGCAGTGAGGGGGCCCATACCTACGAGCAGTACTTC. Full variable domain (outside the CDR3, taken from reference TRBV2 and TRBJ2-7): EPEVTQTPSHQVTQMGQEVILRCVPISNHLYFYWYRQILGQKVEFLVSFYNNEISEKSEIFDDQFSVERPDGSNFTLKIRSTKLEDSAMYFCASSEGAHTYEQYFGPGTRLTVT.

V gene TRBV25-1 combines with J gene TRBJ1-4; TRBD1 might be the D (5 bases). The CDR3 is 15 residues long. V was pared by 1 base and J by 5 bases, with 11 bases between. Germline lookup yields CDR1 MGHDK and CDR2 SYGVNS. This CDR3 reads CASSEFGGMNEKLFF. The DNA for the CDR3 is TGTGCCAGCAGTGAATTCGGGGGTATGAATGAAAAACTGTTTTTT.

The chain recombines TRBV27 with TRBJ2-7, with TRBD1 matching over 11 bases. The CDR3 is made up of 15 amino acids. CDR1 and CDR2 from the germline V gene are MNHEY and SMNVEV (reference sequence). J was trimmed by 1 base and V by 5 bases; bases with no gene match: 4. The CDR3 region has the DNA TGTGCCAGCAGTGCAGGACAGGGGGCGTCCTACGAGCAGTACTTC. Its translation is CASSAGQGASYEQYF.

The gene calls are TRBV7-9 and TRBJ1-1; D is unresolved. This CDR3 region has 14 residues. CDR1 is SEHNR and CDR2 is FQNEAQ in the germline V gene (reference sequence). With 6 bases removed from V and 11 bases from J, the gap between germline ends came to 22 bases. The CDR3 reads CASSGNPSNKGAFF. Written as DNA, the CDR3 is TGTGCCAGCAGTGGGAACCCATCAAACAAAGGGGCTTTCTTT.

The rearrangement uses TRBV18 and TRBJ2-1, with TRBD2 as a possible D gene (5 bases). V lost 0 bases, J lost 7 bases, and 13 bases lay in between. The germline V gene has CDR1 KGHSH and CDR2 LQKENI. The CDR3 sequence is 15 residues long. In DNA form, the CDR3 reads TGTGCCAGCTCACCACCAACTCCACTAGGGAATGAGCAGTTCTTC. This sequence encodes CASSPPTPLGNEQFF.

The chain couples TRBV7-3 to TRBJ2-7, with 9 bases that match TRBD1. J was trimmed by 5 bases and V by 5 bases; bases with no gene match: 7. The CDR3 runs 14 residues. Germline V CDR1 and CDR2: SGHTA, FQGTGA. The CDR3 is CASSPGTGMDEQYF. Here the CDR3 DNA reads TGTGCCAGCAGCCCCGGGACAGGGATGGACGAGCAGTACTTC.